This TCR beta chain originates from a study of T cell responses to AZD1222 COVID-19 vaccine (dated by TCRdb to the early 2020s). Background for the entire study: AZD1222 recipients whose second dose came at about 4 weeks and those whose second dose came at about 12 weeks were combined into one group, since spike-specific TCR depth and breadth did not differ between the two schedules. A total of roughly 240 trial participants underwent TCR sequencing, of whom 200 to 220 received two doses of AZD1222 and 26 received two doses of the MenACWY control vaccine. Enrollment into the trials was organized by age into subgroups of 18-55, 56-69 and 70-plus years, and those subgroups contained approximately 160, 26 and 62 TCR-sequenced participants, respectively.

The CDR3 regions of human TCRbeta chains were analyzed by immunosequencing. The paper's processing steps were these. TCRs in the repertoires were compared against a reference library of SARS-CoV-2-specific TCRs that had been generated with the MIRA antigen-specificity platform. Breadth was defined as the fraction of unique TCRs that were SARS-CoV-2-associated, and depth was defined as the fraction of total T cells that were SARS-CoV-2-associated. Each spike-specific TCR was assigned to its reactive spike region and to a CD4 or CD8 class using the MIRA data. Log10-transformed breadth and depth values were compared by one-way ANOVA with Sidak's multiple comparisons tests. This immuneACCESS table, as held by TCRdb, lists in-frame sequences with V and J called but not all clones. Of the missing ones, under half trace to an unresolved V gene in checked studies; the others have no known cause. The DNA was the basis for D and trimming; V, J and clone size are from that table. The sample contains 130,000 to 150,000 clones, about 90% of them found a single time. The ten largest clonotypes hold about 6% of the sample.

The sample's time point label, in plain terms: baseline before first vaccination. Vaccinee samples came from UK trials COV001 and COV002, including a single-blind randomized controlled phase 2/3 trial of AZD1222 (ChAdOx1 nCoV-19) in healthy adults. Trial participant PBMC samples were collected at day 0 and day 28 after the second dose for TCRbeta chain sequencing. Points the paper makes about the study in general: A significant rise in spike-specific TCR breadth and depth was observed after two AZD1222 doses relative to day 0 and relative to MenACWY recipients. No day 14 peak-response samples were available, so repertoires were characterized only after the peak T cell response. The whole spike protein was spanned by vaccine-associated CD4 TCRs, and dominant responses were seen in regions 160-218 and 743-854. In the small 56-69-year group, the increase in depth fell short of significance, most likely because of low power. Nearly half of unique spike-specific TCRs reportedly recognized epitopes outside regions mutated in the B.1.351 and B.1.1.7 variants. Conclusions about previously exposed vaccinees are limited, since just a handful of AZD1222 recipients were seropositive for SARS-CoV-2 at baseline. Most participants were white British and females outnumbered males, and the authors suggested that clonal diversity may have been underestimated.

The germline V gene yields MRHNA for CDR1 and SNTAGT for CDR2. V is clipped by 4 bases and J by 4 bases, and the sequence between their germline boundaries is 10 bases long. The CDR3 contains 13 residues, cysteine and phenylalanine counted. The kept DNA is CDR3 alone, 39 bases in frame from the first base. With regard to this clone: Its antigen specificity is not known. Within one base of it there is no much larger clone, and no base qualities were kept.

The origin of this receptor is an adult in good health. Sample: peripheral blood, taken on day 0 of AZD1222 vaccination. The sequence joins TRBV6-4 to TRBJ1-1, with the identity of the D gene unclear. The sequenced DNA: TGTGCCAGCAGTGGAGGGAGAGGCACTGAAGCTTTCTTT. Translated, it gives CASSGGRGTEAFF.